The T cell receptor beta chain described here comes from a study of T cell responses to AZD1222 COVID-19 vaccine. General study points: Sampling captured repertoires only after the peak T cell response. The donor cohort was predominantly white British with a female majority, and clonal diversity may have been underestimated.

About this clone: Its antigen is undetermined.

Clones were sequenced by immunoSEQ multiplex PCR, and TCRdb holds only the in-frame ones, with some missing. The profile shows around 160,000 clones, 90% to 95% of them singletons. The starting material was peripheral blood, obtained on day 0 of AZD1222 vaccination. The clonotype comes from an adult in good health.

CDR3 coding DNA: TGTGCCAGCAGCGGGGACAGGGCTGGGGGGCGCGGAGGCTACACCTTC. Its protein product is CASSGDRAGGRGGYTF. The genes are TRBV5-4 and TRBJ1-2; 9 nucleotides match TRBD1. The CDR3 is 16 residues long. After removal of 4 bases from V and 8 bases from J, the junction contained 15 bases not matched to a gene. The germline gives CDR1 SGHNT, CDR2 YYREEE (reference sequence).